The clone carrying this T cell receptor beta chain was recorded a few times. 5'RACE with constant-segment primers built TCRalpha and TCRbeta cDNA libraries with UMIs. TCRdb reanalysed the 5' RACE reads using MiXCR and keeps one entry per CDR3 protein. The table includes roughly 500,000 distinct CDR3 sequences, roughly 22% detected once. V was trimmed by 1 base and J by 5 bases, leaving 12 bases between them. The germline V gene has CDR1 SQVTM and CDR2 ANQGSEA. This CDR3 has 14 residues. These data belong to a study of T-cell memory formation after mild COVID-19. The chain uses TRBV29-1 and TRBJ2-1, with D maybe TRBD1 (6 bases). The TCR comes from an adult woman who had mild COVID-19 (a few samples of this study predate the infection). Cell type and time point are not known. Sequences were obtained from PBMCs or a T cell subset sorted from them (not recorded which). CDR3 in DNA: TGCAGCGTTGAAGCCGGGACAAGCAACAATGAGCAGTTCTTC. The encoded protein is CSVEAGTSNNEQFF.